The rows below give T cell receptor beta chains drawn from one sample of a study of cytotoxic CD8 clonotypes in ibrutinib-treated CLL. The method was immunoSEQ multiplex PCR; TCRdb's version includes in-frame clones alone and lacks a portion of them. The top ten hold 5% to 7% of the sample, which has some 300,000 clones, 80% seen once. The sample here was PBMCs, taken before ibrutinib treatment. The receptors here all came from a human donor with chronic lymphocytic leukemia. The CDR3 runs from the conserved cysteine through the conserved F or W. The order of the fields is D gene, V gene, J gene, clone size, CDR3 protein, CDR3 DNA. A D gene is named only where the DNA matches it firmly. Size values are once, few and many counts, or a class for expanded clones, and some rows have none.

-	TRBV29-1	TRBJ2-6	once	CSVPGSVGANVLTF	TGCAGCGTCCCCGGGTCGGTTGGGGCCAACGTCCTGACTTTC
-	TRBV4-1	TRBJ2-1	-	CASSQGLTSPRRFF	TGCGCCAGCAGCCAGGGTTTGACTAGTCCGAGAAGGTTCTTC
TRBD1	TRBV5-4	TRBJ2-2	-	CASNYRGSTGELFF	TGTGCCAGCAACTACAGGGGGAGCACCGGGGAGCTGTTTTTT
TRBD2	TRBV6-5	TRBJ2-7	-	CASRGLAGGLYEQYF	TGTGCCAGCAGGGGTCTAGCGGGAGGACTCTACGAGCAGTACTTC
-	TRBV9	TRBJ2-2	few	CASSPPPQREPGELFF	TGTGCCAGCAGCCCCCCCCCTCAACGGGAGCCCGGGGAGCTGTTTTTT
TRBD1	TRBV18	TRBJ1-2	-	CASSPVGGGDYGYTF	TGTGCCAGCTCACCAGTAGGAGGGGGCGACTATGGCTACACCTTC
TRBD2	TRBV6-5	TRBJ2-1	-	CASSYLGTTEGEQFF	TGTGCCAGCAGTTACCTCGGGACTACTGAGGGGGAGCAGTTCTTC
-	TRBV27	TRBJ2-5	-	CASSLQETQYF	TGTGCCAGCAGTTTACAAGAGACCCAGTACTTC
-	TRBV2	TRBJ2-4	-	CASSGTTLAKNIQYF	TGTGCCAGCAGTGGGACTACCTTAGCCAAAAACATTCAGTACTTC
TRBD2	TRBV30	TRBJ2-7	-	CAWSAGLAPTYEQYF	TGTGCCTGGAGTGCCGGACTAGCGCCAACCTACGAGCAGTACTTC
-	TRBV7-2	TRBJ2-1	-	CASSPAVSGDNEQFF	TGTGCCAGCAGCCCGGCGGTGTCCGGGGACAATGAGCAGTTCTTC
-	TRBV28	TRBJ2-4	-	CASSGGAKNIQYF	TGTGCCAGCTCCGGCGGGGCCAAAAACATTCAGTACTTC
-	TRBV19	TRBJ1-4	-	CASSRGYFGATNEKLFF	TGTGCCAGTAGTCGGGGCTACTTCGGGGCAACTAATGAAAAACTGTTTTTT
TRBD1	TRBV11-2	TRBJ2-7	-	CASSSLGQGVSYEQYF	TGTGCCAGCAGCTCCCTGGGACAGGGGGTTTCCTACGAGCAGTACTTC
-	TRBV29-1	TRBJ1-5	-	CSARYQPQHF	TGCAGCGCCCGGTACCAGCCCCAGCATTTT
-	TRBV10-1	TRBJ2-7	few	CASSEGSYEQYF	TGCGCCAGCAGTGAGGGCTCCTACGAGCAGTACTTC
-	TRBV4-2	TRBJ2-6	-	CASSLQGGQREVTF	TGTGCCAGCAGCCTTCAGGGGGGCCAACGTGAGGTGACTTTC
-	TRBV5-1	TRBJ2-1	-	CASSLRLVAYNEQFF	TGCGCCAGCAGCTTACGACTGGTCGCCTACAATGAGCAGTTCTTC
-	TRBV9	TRBJ2-2	-	CASSVAIGIAYTGELFF	TGTGCCAGCAGCGTAGCGATAGGGATTGCGTACACCGGGGAGCTGTTTTTT
TRBD1	TRBV19	TRBJ1-5	few	CASSPGQGGNQPQHF	TGTGCCAGTAGTCCGGGACAGGGTGGCAATCAGCCCCAGCATTTT
TRBD1	TRBV7-9	TRBJ1-4	-	CASSPQDRSIGEKLFF	TGTGCCAGCAGCCCCCAGGACAGGTCGATCGGTGAAAAACTGTTTTTT
-	TRBV21-1	TRBJ1-5	-	CASSKAILGNQPQHF	TGTGCCAGCAGCAAAGCTATACTAGGGAATCAGCCCCAGCATTTT
-	TRBV4-3	TRBJ1-3	-	CASSQEGAKGNTIYF	TGCGCCAGCAGCCAAGAGGGGGCGAAGGGAAACACCATATATTTT
-	TRBV20-1	TRBJ2-3	-	CSASTDTQYF	TGCAGTGCTAGCACAGATACGCAGTATTTT
TRBD2	TRBV7-2	TRBJ2-1	-	CASSLAPHTSGRPSSYNEQFF	TGTGCCAGCAGCTTAGCCCCCCATACTAGCGGGAGGCCAAGCTCCTACAATGAGCAGTTCTTC
-	TRBV28	TRBJ2-7	-	CASSLHLGEQYF	TGTGCCAGCAGTTTACACCTGGGCGAGCAGTACTTC
-	TRBV10-3	TRBJ1-4	-	CAISPTATNEKLFF	TGTGCCATCAGCCCGACGGCAACTAATGAAAAACTGTTTTTT
TRBD2	TRBV4-1	TRBJ2-1	-	CASSIGTSGRANEQFF	TGCGCCAGCAGCATCGGGACTAGCGGGAGGGCCAATGAGCAGTTCTTC
TRBD2	TRBV27	TRBJ2-3	-	CASSFGRGDTQYF	TGTGCCAGCAGTTTCGGGAGGGGGGATACGCAGTATTTT
TRBD1	TRBV30	TRBJ2-2	-	CAWIPRDSHRTSNTGELFF	TGTGCCTGGATCCCCCGGGACAGCCATAGGACTTCGAACACCGGGGAGCTGTTTTTT
-	TRBV6-1	TRBJ2-5	-	CASSDVGETQYF	TGTGCCAGCAGTGACGTGGGGGAGACCCAGTACTTC
-	TRBV21-1	TRBJ2-3	-	CASSKEERDPTDTQYF	TGTGCCAGCAGCAAAGAGGAGCGGGACCCCACAGATACGCAGTATTTT
-	TRBV6-1	TRBJ2-3	-	CASSDDFLSTDTQYF	TGTGCCAGCAGTGATGACTTCCTTAGCACAGATACGCAGTATTTT
TRBD1	TRBV25-1	TRBJ1-2	-	CASRSQGAHGYTF	TGTGCCAGCAGGTCCCAGGGGGCGCACGGCTACACCTTC
-	TRBV4-3	TRBJ2-1	-	CASSQAYKTPNEQFF	TGCGCCAGCAGCCAAGCCTACAAAACCCCAAATGAGCAGTTCTTC
-	TRBV6-5	TRBJ2-7	-	CASRIGTQSSYEQYF	TGTGCCAGCAGGATAGGGACGCAGAGCTCCTACGAGCAGTACTTC
-	TRBV15	TRBJ1-1	-	CATSSDRSSAEAFF	TGTGCCACCAGCAGCGACAGGAGTTCGGCTGAAGCTTTCTTT
-	TRBV28	TRBJ1-5	-	CASSTSRDSNQPQHF	TGTGCCAGCAGTACTTCCCGGGACTCAAATCAGCCCCAGCATTTT
-	TRBV21-1	TRBJ2-1	few	CASSKGPLAGSYNEQFF	TGTGCCAGCAGCAAAGGTCCACTAGCGGGGTCCTACAATGAGCAGTTCTTC
-	TRBV11-2	TRBJ1-1	-	CASRGSLNTEAFF	TGTGCCAGCAGGGGGTCACTGAACACTGAAGCTTTCTTT
TRBD1	TRBV5-6	TRBJ1-2	once	CASRGDSLLRGYTF	TGTGCCAGCAGAGGGGACAGCCTCTTGCGTGGCTACACCTTC